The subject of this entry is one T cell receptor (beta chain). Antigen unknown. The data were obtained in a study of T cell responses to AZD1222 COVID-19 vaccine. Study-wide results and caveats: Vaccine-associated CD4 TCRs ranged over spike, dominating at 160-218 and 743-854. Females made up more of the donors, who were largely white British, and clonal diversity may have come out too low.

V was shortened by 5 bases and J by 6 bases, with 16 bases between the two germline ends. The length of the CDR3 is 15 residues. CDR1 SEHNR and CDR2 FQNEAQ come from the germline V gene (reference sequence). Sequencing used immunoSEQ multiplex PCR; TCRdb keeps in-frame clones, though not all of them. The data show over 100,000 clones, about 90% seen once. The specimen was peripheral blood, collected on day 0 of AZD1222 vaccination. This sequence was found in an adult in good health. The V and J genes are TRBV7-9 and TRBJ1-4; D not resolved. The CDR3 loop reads CASSIPQVGDEKLFF. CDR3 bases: TGTGCCAGCAGCATCCCCCAAGTAGGAGATGAAAAACTGTTTTTT.